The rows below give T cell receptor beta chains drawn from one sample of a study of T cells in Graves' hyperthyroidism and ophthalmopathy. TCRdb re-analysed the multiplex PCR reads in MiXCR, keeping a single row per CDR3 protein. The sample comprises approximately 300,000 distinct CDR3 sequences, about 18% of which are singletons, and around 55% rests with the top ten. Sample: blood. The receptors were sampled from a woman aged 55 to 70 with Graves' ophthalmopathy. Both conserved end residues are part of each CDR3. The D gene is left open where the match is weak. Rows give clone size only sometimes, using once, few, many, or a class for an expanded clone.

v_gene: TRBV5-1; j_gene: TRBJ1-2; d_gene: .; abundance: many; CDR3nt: TGCGCCAGCAGCTTGGAAGTGAATAACTATGGCTACACCTTC; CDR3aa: CASSLEVNNYGYTF
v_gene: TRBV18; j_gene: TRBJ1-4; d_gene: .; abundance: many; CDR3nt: TGTGCCAGCTCTGTGAGGACGGACGCAACTAATGAAAAACTGTTTTTT; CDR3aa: CASSVRTDATNEKLFF
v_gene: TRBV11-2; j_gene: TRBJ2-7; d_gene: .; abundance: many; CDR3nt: TGTGCCAGCAGCTTAGAAGGCCGGGGCGAGCAGTACTTC; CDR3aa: CASSLEGRGEQYF
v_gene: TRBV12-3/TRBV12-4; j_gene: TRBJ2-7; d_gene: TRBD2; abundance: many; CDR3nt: TGTGCCAGCAGTTTTGCGGGGGACGAGCAGTACTTC; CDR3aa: CASSFAGDEQYF
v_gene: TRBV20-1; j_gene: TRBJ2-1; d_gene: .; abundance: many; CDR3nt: TGCAGTGCTACAAACCAAAATGAGCAGTTCTTC; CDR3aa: CSATNQNEQFF
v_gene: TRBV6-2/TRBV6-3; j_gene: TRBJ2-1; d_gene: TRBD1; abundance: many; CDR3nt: TGTGCCAGCAGTTTAGGACAGGGGCAGTTCTTC; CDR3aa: CASSLGQGQFF
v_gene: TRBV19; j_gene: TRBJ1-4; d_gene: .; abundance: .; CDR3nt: TGTGCCAGTAGTAAGGGATCGGCAGAAAATGAAAAACTGTTTTTT; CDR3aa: CASSKGSAENEKLFF
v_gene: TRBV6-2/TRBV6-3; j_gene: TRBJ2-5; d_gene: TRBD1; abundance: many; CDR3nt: TGTGCCAGCAGCCTACGACGCAACAGGGGCCATCAAGAGACCCAGTACTTC; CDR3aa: CASSLRRNRGHQETQYF
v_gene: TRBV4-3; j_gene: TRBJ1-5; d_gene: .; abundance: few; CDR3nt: TGCGCCAGCAGCCAAGAATACGCTAGCAATCAGCCCCAGCATTTT; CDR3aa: CASSQEYASNQPQHF
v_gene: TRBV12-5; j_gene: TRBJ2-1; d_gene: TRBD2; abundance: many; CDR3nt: TGTGCTAGTGGTACCGGGACTACCTACAATGAGCAGTTCTTC; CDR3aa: CASGTGTTYNEQFF
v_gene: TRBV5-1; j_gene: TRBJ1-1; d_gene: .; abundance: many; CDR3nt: TGCGCCAGCAGCAAGGGACCTACGGGCACTGAAGCTTTCTTT; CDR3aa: CASSKGPTGTEAFF